This T cell receptor (beta chain) was obtained from a study of T cell responses to AZD1222 COVID-19 vaccine. Sequenced by immunoSEQ multiplex PCR; TCRdb stores in-frame clones only, minus some. The sample gives some 150,000 clones, 85% to 90% of which show up once; roughly 9.1% is in the top ten. This CDR3 has 15 residues. V was clipped by 4 bases and J by 6 bases; unmatched bases: 6. CDR1 is SEHNR, CDR2 FQNEAQ, per germline (reference sequence). The sample in question was peripheral blood, obtained 28 days after the second AZD1222 dose. The chain combines TRBV7-9 with TRBJ2-1, with 10 nucleotides matching TRBD2. This TCR was sampled from an adult who received the AZD1222 COVID-19 vaccine. DNA of the CDR3: TGTGCCAGCAGCTATCTAGCGGGAGTGGGCAATGAGCAGTTCTTC. This codes for CASSYLAGVGNEQFF.